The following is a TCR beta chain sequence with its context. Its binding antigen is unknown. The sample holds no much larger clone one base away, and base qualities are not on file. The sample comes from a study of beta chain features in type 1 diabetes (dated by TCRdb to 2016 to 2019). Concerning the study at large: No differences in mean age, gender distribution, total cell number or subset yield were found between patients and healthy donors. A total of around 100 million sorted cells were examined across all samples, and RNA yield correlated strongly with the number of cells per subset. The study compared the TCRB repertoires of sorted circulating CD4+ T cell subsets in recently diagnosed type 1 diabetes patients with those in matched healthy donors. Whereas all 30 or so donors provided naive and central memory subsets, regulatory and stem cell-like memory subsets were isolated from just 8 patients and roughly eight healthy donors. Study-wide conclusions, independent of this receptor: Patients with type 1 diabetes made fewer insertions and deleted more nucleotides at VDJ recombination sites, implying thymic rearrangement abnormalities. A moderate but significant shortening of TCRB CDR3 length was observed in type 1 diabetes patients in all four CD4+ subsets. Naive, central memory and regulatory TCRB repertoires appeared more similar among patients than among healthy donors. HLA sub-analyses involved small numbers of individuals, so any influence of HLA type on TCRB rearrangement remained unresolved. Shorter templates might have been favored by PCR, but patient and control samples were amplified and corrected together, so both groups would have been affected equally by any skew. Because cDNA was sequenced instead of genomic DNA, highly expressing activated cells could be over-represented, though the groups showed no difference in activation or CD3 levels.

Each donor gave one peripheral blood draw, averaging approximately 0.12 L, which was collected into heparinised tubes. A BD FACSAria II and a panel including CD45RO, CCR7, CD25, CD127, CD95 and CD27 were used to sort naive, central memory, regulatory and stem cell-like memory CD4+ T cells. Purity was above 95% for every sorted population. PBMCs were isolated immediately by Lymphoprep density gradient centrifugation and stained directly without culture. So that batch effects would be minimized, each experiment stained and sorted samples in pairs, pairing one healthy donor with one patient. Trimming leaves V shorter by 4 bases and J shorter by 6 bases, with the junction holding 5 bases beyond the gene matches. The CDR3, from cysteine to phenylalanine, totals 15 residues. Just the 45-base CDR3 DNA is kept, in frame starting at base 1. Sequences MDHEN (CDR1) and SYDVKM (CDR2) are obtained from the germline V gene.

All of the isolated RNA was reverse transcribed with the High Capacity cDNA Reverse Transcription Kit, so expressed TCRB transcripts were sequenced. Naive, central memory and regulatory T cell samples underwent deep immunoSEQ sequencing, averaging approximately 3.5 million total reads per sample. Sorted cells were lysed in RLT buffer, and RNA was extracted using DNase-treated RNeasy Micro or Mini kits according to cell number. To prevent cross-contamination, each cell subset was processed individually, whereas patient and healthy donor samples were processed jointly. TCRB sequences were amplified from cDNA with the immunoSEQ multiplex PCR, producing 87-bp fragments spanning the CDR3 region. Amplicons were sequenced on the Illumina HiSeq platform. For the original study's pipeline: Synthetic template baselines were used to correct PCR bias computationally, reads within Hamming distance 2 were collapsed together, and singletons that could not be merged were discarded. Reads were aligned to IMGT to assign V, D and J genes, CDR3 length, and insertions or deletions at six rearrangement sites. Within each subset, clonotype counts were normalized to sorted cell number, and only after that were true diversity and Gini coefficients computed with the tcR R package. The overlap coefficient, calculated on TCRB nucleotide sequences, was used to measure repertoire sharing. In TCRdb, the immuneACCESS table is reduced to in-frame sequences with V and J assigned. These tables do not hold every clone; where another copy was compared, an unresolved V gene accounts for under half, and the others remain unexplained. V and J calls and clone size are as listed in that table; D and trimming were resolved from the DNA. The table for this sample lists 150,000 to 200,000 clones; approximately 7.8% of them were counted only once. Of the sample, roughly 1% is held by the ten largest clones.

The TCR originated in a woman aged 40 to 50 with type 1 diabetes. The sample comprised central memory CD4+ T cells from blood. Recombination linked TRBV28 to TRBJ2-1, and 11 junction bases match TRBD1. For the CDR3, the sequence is CASSSGQGGVNEQFF. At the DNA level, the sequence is TGTGCCAGCAGTTCGGGACAGGGGGGGGTCAATGAGCAGTTCTTC.